This T cell receptor beta chain was recorded in a study of T cells in localized non-small cell lung cancer. Some clones are missing from TCRdb's copy, which holds only in-frame ones; the method was immunoSEQ multiplex PCR. The sample includes roughly 24,000 clones, 85% to 90% of them seen just once. V shed 6 bases and J 6 bases; nucleotides not matched to a gene: 6. Germline V CDR1 and CDR2: SGHTA, FQGNSA. The CDR3 extends over 14 amino acids. The chain uses TRBV7-2 and TRBJ2-1, with TRBD1 matching 9 bases. The input for sequencing was peripheral blood, taken before any cancer treatment. The source of this sequence is a woman aged 35 to 69 with stage I lung adenocarcinoma. The CDR3 sequence is CASRHRDRVNEQFF. The CDR3 DNA reads TGTGCCAGCAGACACCGGGACAGGGTCAATGAGCAGTTCTTC.